This TCR beta chain is from a study of blood T cell repertoires in COVID-19. Study in general: COVID-19 samples from acute and convalescent phases originated in the United States, Italy and Spain. PBMCs, B-cell-depleted T cells, or T cells were the source of the cDNA or gDNA that made up the material.

Original processing notes: Reference gene primer amplification in the assay estimated nucleated cell counts. Using immunoSEQ multiplex PCR, the repertoire was profiled, and TCRdb retains in-frame clones only, with some absent. V and J calls and clone size are those listed in that table; D and trimming were worked out from the DNA. Seen here are about 140,000 clones, under 90% observed once, and the top ten hold around 3.7%. Only one count was recorded for this clone. The V end was cut by 4 bases, the J end by 11 bases, with 14 bases between. The CDR3 has 12 residues. Germline CDR1 reads MNHEY; CDR2 reads SVGEGT.

The sequenced sample consisted of peripheral blood. V usage is TRBV6-2 or TRBV6-3 and J usage is TRBJ1-1; possible D gene TRBD1, 5 bases. The clonotype originates from a man aged 65 to 79 who had recovered from COVID-19. The CDR3 loop reads CASSSTAGSAFF. For the CDR3, the DNA is TGTGCCAGCAGTTCGACAGCTGGTTCCGCTTTCTTT.